The TCR beta chain under discussion was sequenced for a study of T cells after yellow fever vaccination. Study-wide points: Clones that expanded after primary vaccination mostly reappeared after the booster (96% CD4, approximately 85% CD8).

From the 5' RACE reads, TCRdb called clonotypes with MiXCR, one entry per CDR3 protein. The top ten hold 16% of the sample, which has 100,000 or so distinct CDR3 sequences, approximately 9% seen once. The sequenced sample was CD8+ T cells not binding an NS4B(214-222) dextramer, sorted from PBMCs, obtained approximately 15 days after the first yellow fever vaccination. The receptor's source is a young man who received the YFV17D yellow fever vaccine.

CDR3 DNA sequence: TGTGCCAGCAGCTGGGGGTCCGGTGGGTACAATGAGCAGTTCTTC. Its translation is CASSWGSGGYNEQFF. V and J are TRBV5-6 and TRBJ2-1, with D possibly called TRBD1 or TRBD2 (5 bases each). Trimming removed 3 bases from V and 4 bases from J, with 14 bases in between. Germline V gene sequence: CDR1 SGHDT, CDR2 YYEEEE. This CDR3 is 15 amino acids long.